Sequencing of this T cell receptor beta chain was carried out in a study of cytotoxic CD8 clonotypes in ibrutinib-treated CLL. Assay: immunoSEQ multiplex PCR; the TCRdb copy retains only in-frame clones and omits some. The table records tens of thousands of clones, just over 85% of them present only once. This CDR3 contains 15 residues. V was shortened by 4 bases and J by 1 base, with 12 bases between the two germline ends. CDR1 SGHAT and CDR2 FQNNGV come from the germline V gene. This clonotype originated in a human donor with chronic lymphocytic leukemia. The material sequenced was PBMCs, taken before ibrutinib treatment. This chain connects TRBV11-2 to TRBJ2-3, with a tentative D call TRBD2 (7 bases). CDR3 nucleotides: TGTGCCAGCAGCTCGAGGGGGGGAGGCACAGATACGCAGTATTTT. It translates to CASSSRGGGTDTQYF.